The rows below give T cell receptor beta chains drawn from one sample of a study of identical twins. TCRdb re-derived calls from the 5' RACE reads in MiXCR, one entry per CDR3 protein. The sample carries about 810,000 distinct CDR3 sequences, 9% to 15% recorded once. The same sample was also used in a study of yellow fever vaccine responses in identical twins.

The material sequenced was PBMCs. These receptors were taken from a woman aged 18-29 years in good health. CDR3s include the opening cysteine and the closing phenylalanine or tryptophan. The order of the fields is J gene, clone size, V gene, D gene, CDR3 DNA, CDR3 protein. The D gene is left open where the match is weak. Only part of the rows carry a size: once, few, many, or a class if the clone is expanded.

>TRBJ2-2|few|TRBV10-3|TRBD2
TGTGCCATCAGTGAGTTCGGGACTAGCGGCACCGGGGAGCTGTTTTTT
CAISEFGTSGTGELFF
>TRBJ2-7|many|TRBV4-1|.
TGCGCCAGCCGAAGGGATGGGACCTACGAGCAGTACTTC
CASRRDGTYEQYF
>TRBJ1-2|.|TRBV6-1|.
TGTGCCAGCAGTCCTAGACAGGAAAACTATGGCTACACCTTC
CASSPRQENYGYTF
>TRBJ1-1|few|TRBV11-2|.
TGTGCCAGCAGCCCCACCTCCTCGAACACTGAAGCTTTCTTT
CASSPTSSNTEAFF
>TRBJ1-1|.|TRBV5-1|.
TGCGCCAGCAGCTATAGGACAGATCTCCTTCAGGGGAACACTGAAGCTTTCTTT
CASSYRTDLLQGNTEAFF
>TRBJ2-2|.|TRBV25-1|TRBD2
TGTGCCAGCAGTGAGATTGGAGCGGGGGCGAACACCGGGGAGCTGTTTTTT
CASSEIGAGANTGELFF
>TRBJ1-6|.|TRBV9|.
TGTGCCAGCAGTCCAGGACACCCTAAGAGCTCCTATAATTCACCCCTCCACTTT
CASSPGHPKSSYNSPLHF
>TRBJ2-7|.|TRBV20-1|TRBD1
TGCAGTGCTTATACCGGGACAGGGCACTACGAGCAGTACTTC
CSAYTGTGHYEQYF
>TRBJ2-1|few|TRBV5-1|TRBD2
TGCGCCAGCAGCTCGACAACTAGCGGGAGGAACAATGAGCAGTTCTTC
CASSSTTSGRNNEQFF
>TRBJ2-7|many|TRBV20-1|TRBD2
TGCAGTGCTAGGACTAGCGGGAGGGACGAGCAGTACTTC
CSARTSGRDEQYF
>TRBJ2-3|few|TRBV12-3/TRBV12-4|.
TGTGCCAGCAGTTTCGCCTTACCTGGGGGTACGCAGTATTTT
CASSFALPGGTQYF
>TRBJ1-4|few|TRBV9|.
TGTGCCAGCAGCGTAGATGCGACACGGAATGAAAAACTGTTTTTT
CASSVDATRNEKLFF
>TRBJ1-2|few|TRBV7-2|.
TGTGCCAGCAGCTCACCAACACATATTCCTTATGGCTACACCTTC
CASSSPTHIPYGYTF
>TRBJ2-7|many|TRBV12-3/TRBV12-4|.
TGTGCCAGCAGTTCAGGAGATAGCGACTACGAGCAGTACTTC
CASSSGDSDYEQYF
>TRBJ1-2|few|TRBV5-6|TRBD1
TGTGCCAGCAGCTTGGAAGGGACAGTATATGGCTACACCTTC
CASSLEGTVYGYTF
>TRBJ2-3|.|TRBV6-5|.
TGTGCCAGCAGTTACTCGCATCACGGAGGCCCAGATACGCAGTATTTT
CASSYSHHGGPDTQYF
>TRBJ2-7|few|TRBV14|TRBD2
TGTGCCAGCAGCCAAGCCCCGGGACTAGCGGGAGGGACCTACGAGCAGTACTTC
CASSQAPGLAGGTYEQYF
>TRBJ2-3|once|TRBV29-1|.
TGCAGCGTTGAATCGCGTGATACGCAGTATTTT
CSVESRDTQYF
>TRBJ2-1|many|TRBV6-6|TRBD2
TGTGCCAGCAGTAGACTAGCCCTCAATGAGCAGTTCTTC
CASSRLALNEQFF
>TRBJ2-1|few|TRBV7-6|.
TGTGCCAGCAGCACCCGAGCTAGTCCTTCCTACAATGAGCAGTTCTTC
CASSTRASPSYNEQFF
>TRBJ2-7|many|TRBV12-3/TRBV12-4|TRBD2
TGTGCCAGCAGTTTGTTAGCGGGAGACTACGAGCAGTACTTC
CASSLLAGDYEQYF
>TRBJ2-7|.|TRBV5-5|.
TGTGCCAGCAGCTTGGCTCCAGGGTGGGGCTCCTACGAGCAGTACTTC
CASSLAPGWGSYEQYF
>TRBJ1-5|.|TRBV12-3/TRBV12-4|.
TGTGCCAGCAGTTCCAGGGGATTCACTCAGCCCCAGCATTTT
CASSSRGFTQPQHF
>TRBJ2-3|few|TRBV19|TRBD2
TGTGCCAGTAGTATTATAGCGGGATCCACAGATACGCAGTATTTT
CASSIIAGSTDTQYF
>TRBJ2-7|.|TRBV7-2|.
TGTGCCAGCAGCTTATCACGCGGGACGACCTACGAGCAGTACTTC
CASSLSRGTTYEQYF
>TRBJ2-1|.|TRBV7-3|.
TGTGCCAGCAGCGGCATGGGCGGAAGCTCCTACAATGAGCAGTTCTTC
CASSGMGGSSYNEQFF
>TRBJ2-6|few|TRBV20-1|TRBD1
TGCAGTGCCGATCCCCGGGACAGGGATTTCTCTGGGGCCAACGTCCTGACTTTC
CSADPRDRDFSGANVLTF
>TRBJ2-5|.|TRBV7-6|TRBD2
TGTGCCAGCAGCTTAGGACTCGCGGGGGGGCCAGTGGAGACCCAGTACTTC
CASSLGLAGGPVETQYF
>TRBJ2-1|few|TRBV7-3|TRBD2
TGTGCCAGCAGCTTCCCGGGGACTAGCGGGAGCAATGAGCAGTTCTTC
CASSFPGTSGSNEQFF
>TRBJ2-2|few|TRBV28|.
TGTGCCAGCAGTAGCCAGGACAGTTCAAACACCGGGGAGCTGTTTTTT
CASSSQDSSNTGELFF
>TRBJ2-6|.|TRBV10-3|TRBD2
TGTGCCATCAGTCAGGGACTAGCGGGAGTGGCGGCTGGGGCCAACGTCCTGACTTTC
CAISQGLAGVAAGANVLTF
>TRBJ1-6|.|TRBV12-3/TRBV12-4|.
TGTGCCAGCAGTCGGGGTAGTTATAACTCCTATAATTCACCCCTCCACTTT
CASSRGSYNSYNSPLHF
>TRBJ2-5|few|TRBV20-1|.
TGCAGTGCTAGAGATAAGCTAGAAGAAGAGACCCAGTACTTC
CSARDKLEEETQYF
>TRBJ2-1|few|TRBV4-1|TRBD1
TGCGCCAGCAGCCGGAACCGGGACAGTGCGTACAATGAGCAGTTCTTC
CASSRNRDSAYNEQFF
>TRBJ2-1|few|TRBV2|.
TGTGCCAGCGGGGTAAGGAATGAGCAGTTCTTC
CASGVRNEQFF
>TRBJ2-5|.|TRBV10-2|.
TGCGCCAGCAGTGTGATGACTCGAGAGACCCAGTACTTC
CASSVMTRETQYF
>TRBJ2-5|.|TRBV5-1|.
TGCGCCAGCAGCCTTGAGACCAGGGAGACCCAGTACTTC
CASSLETRETQYF
>TRBJ2-3|few|TRBV12-3/TRBV12-4|TRBD2
TGTGCCAGCAGTAACCCGGGACTAGCGGGGTTGAGGTTGGCAGATACGCAGTATTTT
CASSNPGLAGLRLADTQYF
>TRBJ1-2|.|TRBV28|.
TGTGCCAGCAGTTTATATAGGGACACCTATCCCTCTGGCTACACCTTC
CASSLYRDTYPSGYTF
>TRBJ2-3|many|TRBV4-1|.
TGCGCCAGCAGCCAAGATAGAGGGGATACGCAGTATTTT
CASSQDRGDTQYF
>TRBJ2-1|.|TRBV7-8|TRBD2
TGTGCCAGCAGCTTGAGCGGGACTCACAATGAGCAGTTCTTC
CASSLSGTHNEQFF
>TRBJ2-5|.|TRBV9|.
TGTGCCAGCAGCTTGGCGGGGGCCCATTCGGAGACCCAGTACTTC
CASSLAGAHSETQYF
>TRBJ1-2|.|TRBV12-3/TRBV12-4|.
TGTGCCAGCAGCCCCATGGCGGGACAAGAATCTAACTATGGCTACACCTTC
CASSPMAGQESNYGYTF
>TRBJ1-2|.|TRBV29-1|.
TGCAGCGTTATGGACAGTCTTCTCGGTGGCTACACCTTC
CSVMDSLLGGYTF
>TRBJ2-2|.|TRBV7-8|TRBD2
TGTGCCAGCAGCTTGGGACTAGCGGGGGGGCCGGACACCGGGGAGCTGTTTTTT
CASSLGLAGGPDTGELFF
>TRBJ2-1|.|TRBV6-1|.
TGTGCCACCCTCCAGGGAATCAATGAGCAGTTCTTC
CATLQGINEQFF
>TRBJ2-6|few|TRBV7-3|TRBD1
TGTGCCAGCAGCTCAAGGACAGGATCCGTGGGGGCCAACGTCCTGACTTTC
CASSSRTGSVGANVLTF
>TRBJ2-1|.|TRBV18|.
TGTGCCAGCTCACCAGTGGCGGGGACAATACTTAATGAGCAGTTCTTC
CASSPVAGTILNEQFF
>TRBJ2-7|.|TRBV12-3/TRBV12-4|.
TGTGCCAGCAGTTTAGCGGCGCGGTTCTACGAGCAGTACTTC
CASSLAARFYEQYF
>TRBJ1-5|few|TRBV19|.
TGTGCCAGTAGTATAGTAGCAGCAGGTCAGCCCCAGCATTTT
CASSIVAAGQPQHF
>TRBJ2-5|.|TRBV29-1|TRBD2
TGCAGCGTTGACGGGCTAGCGGGAGAAAAACCACAAGAGACCCAGTACTTC
CSVDGLAGEKPQETQYF
>TRBJ1-1|.|TRBV4-1|TRBD1
TGCGCCAGCAGCCAAGGGCTCCAGGGACAGGGGGCTCGAACTGAAGCTTTCTTT
CASSQGLQGQGARTEAFF
>TRBJ2-2|.|TRBV6-1|.
TGTGCCAGCAACAGAAACACCGGGGAGCTGTTTTTT
CASNRNTGELFF
>TRBJ2-3|.|TRBV6-5|TRBD2
TGTGCCAGCAGTTTGATGGGGGGAGGGGCAGATACGCAGTATTTT
CASSLMGGGADTQYF
>TRBJ2-3|.|TRBV24-1|TRBD2
TGTGCCACCAGTGATTTGGGACTAGCCACAGATACGCAGTATTTT
CATSDLGLATDTQYF
>TRBJ2-2|.|TRBV2|.
TGTGCCAGCAGTGAATCCGGGACGAAAAACACCGGGGAGCTGTTTTTT
CASSESGTKNTGELFF
>TRBJ2-3|.|TRBV20-1|.
TGCAGTGCCAATCGGGACGGCTACACAGATACGCAGTATTTT
CSANRDGYTDTQYF
>TRBJ2-7|.|TRBV18|.
TGTGCCAGCTCATGGTTAGAGGGCCTCTCTGGCGAGCAGTACTTC
CASSWLEGLSGEQYF
>TRBJ1-5|.|TRBV20-1|TRBD1
TGCAGTGCTAGCGACCCGGGACAGGGAGGCAATCAGCCCCAGCATTTT
CSASDPGQGGNQPQHF